The present T cell receptor beta chain was sequenced within a study of blood T cell repertoires in COVID-19. In the study overall: Collection of acute and convalescent COVID-19 samples took place in the United States, Italy and Spain. The cDNA or gDNA used as material had been derived from T cells, B-cell-depleted T cells, or PBMCs.

Enrolled through a virtual design, the participants were between roughly 18 and 100 years of age and came from roughly 22 US areas. In assigning cohorts, the study relied on participant-reported clinical history. Germline CDR1 and CDR2: SGHAT and FQNNGV. CDR3 length equals 15 residues. After removal of 1 base from V and 7 bases from J, the junction contained 6 bases not matched to a gene. The method was immunoSEQ multiplex PCR; TCRdb's version includes in-frame clones alone and lacks a portion of them. The table lists around 220,000 clones, around 90% of them singletons. The V call is TRBV11-2, the J call TRBJ2-1, with 8 bases lining up with TRBD2. Sequencing was performed on PBMCs or T cells enriched from blood (not recorded which). This sequence was found in a woman aged 30 to 39 with acute COVID-19. The CDR3 is CASSLAGGLKNEQFF. CDR3 nucleotide sequence: TGTGCCAGCAGCTTAGCGGGGGGGCTTAAGAATGAGCAGTTCTTC.